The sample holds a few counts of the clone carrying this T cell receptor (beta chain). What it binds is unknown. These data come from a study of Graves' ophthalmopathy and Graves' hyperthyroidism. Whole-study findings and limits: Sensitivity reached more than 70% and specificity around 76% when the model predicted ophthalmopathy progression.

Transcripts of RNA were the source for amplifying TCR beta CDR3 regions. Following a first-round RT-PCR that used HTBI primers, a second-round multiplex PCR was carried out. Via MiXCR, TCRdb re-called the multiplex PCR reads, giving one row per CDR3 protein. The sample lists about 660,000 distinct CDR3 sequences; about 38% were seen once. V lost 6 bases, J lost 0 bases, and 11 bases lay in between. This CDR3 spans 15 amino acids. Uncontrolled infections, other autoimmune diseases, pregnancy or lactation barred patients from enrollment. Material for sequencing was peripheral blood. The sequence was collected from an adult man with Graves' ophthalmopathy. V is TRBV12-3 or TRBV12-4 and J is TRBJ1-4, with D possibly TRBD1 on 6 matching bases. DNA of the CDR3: TGTGCCAGCAGCTCTGGACAGTCAACTAATGAAAAACTGTTTTTT. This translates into CASSSGQSTNEKLFF.